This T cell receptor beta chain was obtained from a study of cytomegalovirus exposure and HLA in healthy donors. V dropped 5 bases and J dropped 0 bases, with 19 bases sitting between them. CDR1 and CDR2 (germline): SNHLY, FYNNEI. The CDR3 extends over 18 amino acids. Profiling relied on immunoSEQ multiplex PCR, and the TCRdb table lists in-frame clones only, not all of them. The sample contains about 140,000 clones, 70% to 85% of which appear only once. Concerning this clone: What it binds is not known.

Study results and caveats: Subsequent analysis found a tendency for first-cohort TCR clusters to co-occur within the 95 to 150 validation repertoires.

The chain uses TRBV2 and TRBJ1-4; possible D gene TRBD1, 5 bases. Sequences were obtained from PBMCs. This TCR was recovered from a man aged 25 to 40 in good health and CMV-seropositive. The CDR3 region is CASSYLLAQAATNEKLFF. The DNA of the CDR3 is TGTGCCAGCAGTTATCTGCTCGCACAGGCTGCAACTAATGAAAAACTGTTTTTT.